This TCR beta chain is from a study of shared clonotypes between healthy human individuals. As concerns this clone: What it recognizes is unknown.

Method: immunoSEQ multiplex PCR; TCRdb's copy keeps in-frame clones and lacks some. This sample has some 1.5 million clones, with roughly 98% found just once. V was clipped by 6 bases and J by 5 bases; unmatched bases: 9. The CDR3 consists of 15 residues. Looked up from germline, CDR1 is SGHRS and CDR2 is YFSETQ. Notes on the study in general: Shared across a few donors were 4% to 6% of the naive CD4 clonotypes.

The genes are TRBV5-1 and TRBJ2-2; the match to TRBD1 covers 8 bases. The source is a man aged 25 to 40 in good health. The sample taken for sequencing was naive CD4+ T cells sorted from blood. Documented subset: CD45RA+ positively selected. CDR3 DNA: TGCGCCAGCACGCAGACAGGGGCAGGGACCGGGGAGCTGTTTTTT. Its protein is CASTQTGAGTGELFF.